One and the same sample provided the 8 T cell receptor beta chains below, sequenced in a study of identifying expanded T cells in peripheral blood. Libraries were prepared by immunoSEQ multiplex PCR; TCRdb keeps only in-frame clonotypes and omits some of them. This sample has some 120,000 clones, with approximately 84% found just once. The material sequenced was blood. All receptors derive from a person between 18 and 70 years old in good health.

The genes are TRBV4-3 and TRBJ2-2; no reliable D call. The V and J ends lost 4 bases and 3 bases respectively, with 3 bases between them. The CDR3 spans 12 residues. Germline lookup yields CDR1 LGHNA and CDR2 YSLEER. CDR3 DNA sequence: TGCGCCAGCAGCCTCGACACCGGGGAGCTGTTTTTT. This encodes CASSLDTGELFF.

This clone appeared a single time. The V and J genes are TRBV7-2 and TRBJ1-4; tentatively, D is TRBD1 (5 bases). Deletions cut 5 bases from V and 0 bases from J, with 10 bases between. The CDR3 has 15 residues. Germline CDR1 and CDR2: SGHTA and FQGNSA. CDR3 residues: CASSPGPSTNEKLFF. In DNA form, the CDR3 reads TGTGCCAGCAGCCCGGGGCCTTCAACTAATGAAAAACTGTTTTTT.

The chain links TRBV7-3 to TRBJ1-2; tentative D call: TRBD1 (6 bases). V was clipped by 4 bases and J by 2 bases, with 11 bases between them. In germline, CDR1 is SGHTA, CDR2 FQGTGA. This CDR3 spans 14 amino acids. CDR3 in DNA: TGTGCCAGCAGCTCGGGGGCAGGGAACTATGGCTACACCTTC. The encoded protein is CASSSGAGNYGYTF.

The V gene is TRBV19, the J gene TRBJ1-2, with D uncertain. CDR3 length: 14 residues. Germline CDR1 reads LNHDA; CDR2 reads SQIVND (reference sequence). Trimming pared 1 base from V and 4 bases from J, leaving 10 bases between. The CDR3 region has the DNA TGTGCCAGTAGTATAGGGGGAGCGTCCTATGGCTACACCTTC. Protein product: CASSIGGASYGYTF.

The CDR3 DNA reads as TGTGCCAGCAGCTTATCGACCGGGGAGCTTACGCAGTATTTT. It yields the protein CASSLSTGELTQYF. This chain links TRBV7-8 with TRBJ2-3, with D perhaps TRBD2 (5 bases). V was clipped by 2 bases and J by 8 bases, with 14 bases between them. This CDR3 contains 14 residues. Germline lookup yields CDR1 SGHVS and CDR2 FQNEAQ. The variable domain in full, completed from reference TRBV7-8 and TRBJ2-3, reads GAGVSQSPRYKVAKRGQDVALRCDPISGHVSLFWYQQALGQGPEFLTYFQNEAQLDKSGLPSDRFFAERPEGSVSTLKIQRTQQEDSAVYLCASSLSTGELTQYFGPGTRLTVL.

The chain is built from TRBV6-1 and TRBJ1-2; 7 bases align to TRBD1. CDR1 and CDR2 from the germline V gene are MNHNS and SASEGT. V shed 4 bases, J shed 4 bases, and the junction held 15 bases outside the gene matches. This CDR3 has 17 residues. CDR3 DNA: TGTGCCAGCAGTGGATCCGGGACAGCCGATATTAGCTATGGCTACACCTTC. Its protein product is CASSGSGTADISYGYTF.

The V and J genes are TRBV7-9 and TRBJ2-1; no firm D call. Germline CDR1 and CDR2: SEHNR and FQNEAQ (reference sequence). This CDR3 has 12 residues. Trimming left V 4 bases short and J 8 bases short, with 9 bases between. CDR3 in amino acids: CASSSRWDEQFF. CDR3 DNA: TGTGCCAGCAGCTCCAGGTGGGATGAGCAGTTCTTC. Filled out from reference TRBV7-9 and TRBJ2-1, the complete variable domain reads DTGVSQNPRHKITKRGQNVTFRCDPISEHNRLYWYRQTLGQGPEFLTYFQNEAQLEKSRLLSDRFSAERPKGSFSTLEIQRTEQGDSAMYLCASSSRWDEQFFGPGTRLTVL.

The chain uses TRBV15 and TRBJ1-4; D not resolved. CDR1 is LNHNV, CDR2 YYDKDF, per germline (reference sequence). CDR3 length: 17 residues. Trimming took 8 bases from V and 3 from J, leaving 22 bases between them. CDR3 nucleotides: TGTGCCACCCCTTGGCCCCCTGGTCCCAGCTCTAATGAAAAACTGTTTTTT. Residues: CATPWPPGPSSNEKLFF.